This TCR beta chain is from a study of OX40 agonist ivuxolimab in advanced cancers. Germline V gene data show CDR1 as SEHNR and CDR2 as FQNEAQ (reference sequence). The CDR3 sequence is 12 residues long. V lost 5 bases to trimming and J lost 1 base, with 5 bases between them. On this clone itself: Its antigen is not identified.

The assay was immunoSEQ multiplex PCR, and TCRdb's table has in-frame clones only and misses some. The table shows 75,000 to 95,000 clones, with 85% to 90% occurring only once. Findings of the study overall: Both blood CD4+ and CD8+ T cells showed clonal growth by week 6 at 0.1 to 3.0 mg/kg. The mean number of expanded clones was higher in CD8+ T cells than in CD4+.

Researchers took blood at baseline, on cycle 4 day 1, and on cycle 7 day 1. This material consisted of CD4+ or CD8+ T cells sorted from blood, taken in a trial of the OX40 agonist ivuxolimab. This chain joins TRBV7-9 and TRBJ1-1; tentative D call: TRBD1 (5 bases). The receptor's source is an adult with an advanced solid tumor such as melanoma, head and neck, liver or kidney cancer. The CDR3 bases are TGTGCCAGCAGCGGGACGAACACTGAAGCTTTCTTT. Amino acid sequence: CASSGTNTEAFF.